This TCR beta chain was obtained from a study of breast tumors, draining lymph nodes, adjacent tissues. Study-wide findings and caveats: The lymph node origin of tumor T cells was framed as consistent with a hypothesis, not demonstrated.

V was cut by 5 bases and J by 7 bases, with 14 bases left in between. CDR1 and CDR2 (germline): SGHTA, FQGNSA. The CDR3 consists of 13 residues. TCRdb reanalysed the multiplex PCR reads using MiXCR and keeps one entry per CDR3 protein. The sample consists of 85,000 to 130,000 distinct CDR3 sequences, 21% of them appearing once. As concerns this clonotype: Its antigen is unknown.

Samples came from axillary lymph nodes draining the breast cancer. The chain links TRBV7-2 to TRBJ1-1, with a weak D call TRBD1 (6 bases). The TCR originated in a female donor with breast cancer. Some clones in this sample may be carry-over from other donors' samples. Source material: axillary lymph node tissue. For the CDR3, the DNA is TGTGCCAGCAGCCCGACTAGGACAGATGAAGCTTTCTTT. The encoded protein is CASSPTRTDEAFF.